Shown below are 9 T cell receptor beta chains from a single sample sequenced in a study of blood T cell repertoires in COVID-19 (dated by TCRdb to 2018 to 2021). The library was prepared using the immunoSEQ multiplex PCR assay. TCRdb limited this immuneACCESS table to in-frame rearrangements with V and J called. A share of clones is missing; checked studies link under half to unresolved V genes, and the rest is unexplained. This sample lists 270,000 or so clones; approximately 77% were detected once. The ten largest account for roughly 3% of the sample. The source material was peripheral blood. The receptor source for this set is a young woman with acute or convalescent COVID-19.

This sequence joins TRBV14 and TRBJ2-4; 11 positions agree with TRBD2. This CDR3 region has 17 residues. From germline, CDR1 is SGHDN and CDR2 FVKESK. V was clipped by 4 bases and J by 4 bases; unmatched bases: 9. CDR3 sequence: CASSRPGTSGYKNIQYF. The DNA of the CDR3 is TGTGCCAGCAGCCGCCCCGGGACTAGCGGTTATAAAAACATTCAGTACTTC.

The V call is TRBV11-2, the J call TRBJ1-4; D gene uncertain. Per germline, CDR1 SGHAT and CDR2 FQNNGV. This CDR3 has 13 residues. V dropped 3 bases and J dropped 8 bases, with 10 bases sitting between them. CDR3 region: CASSFSHSEKLFF. The CDR3 coding sequence is TGTGCCAGCAGCTTTAGTCATTCGGAAAAACTGTTTTTT.

Here the CDR3 DNA reads TGTGCCAGCAGCTTAGCTCATCGGGCGGGGTCCTACGAGCAGTACTTC. It translates to CASSLAHRAGSYEQYF. The rearrangement links TRBV7-2 to TRBJ2-7, with D tentatively TRBD2 (6 bases). Trimming left V 0 bases short and J 1 base short, with 13 bases between. CDR3 size: 16 residues. Germline assignment: CDR1 SGHTA and CDR2 FQGNSA.

This chain uses TRBV6-5 with TRBJ2-7; 9 positions match TRBD2. The trim removed 6 bases at V and 3 bases at J, leaving 9 bases unmatched. The CDR3 covers 15 residues. Germline assignment: CDR1 MNHEY and CDR2 SVGAGI. The CDR3 DNA reads TGTGCCAGCAGAACGGAGGCGGGAGGGGTCTACGAGCAGTACTTC. It encodes CASRTEAGGVYEQYF.

J is TRBJ1-6 and V is TRBV28; D might be TRBD1 (5 bases). The CDR3 extends over 12 amino acids. Trimming took 2 bases from V and 10 from J, leaving 6 bases between them. Germline V gene sequence: CDR1 MDHEN, CDR2 SYDVKM. The CDR3 DNA sequence: TGTGCCAGCAGTTTAAAGGGGTCACCCCTCCACTTT. Translated, it gives CASSLKGSPLHF.

The chain employs TRBV11-2 and TRBJ2-7; 7 bases align to TRBD2. Germline V gives CDR1 SGHAT, CDR2 FQNNGV. Unmatched junction bases numbered 12, after V lost 0 bases and J lost 4 bases. This CDR3 is 17 amino acids long. CDR3 in amino acids: CASSLEEGGPGMYEQYF. In DNA form, the CDR3 reads TGTGCCAGCAGCTTAGAAGAGGGAGGGCCGGGTATGTACGAGCAGTACTTC. Combining the CDR3 with reference TRBV11-2 and TRBJ2-7 gives the whole variable domain EAGVAQSPRYKIIEKRQSVAFWCNPISGHATLYWYQQILGQGPKLLIQFQNNGVVDDSQLPKDRFSAERLKGVDSTLKIQPAKLEDSAVYLCASSLEEGGPGMYEQYFGPGTRLTVT.

V usage is TRBV5-1 and J usage is TRBJ2-2, with D possibly matching TRBD1 (5 bases). The CDR3 contains 15 residues. V was clipped by 3 bases and J by 1 base, with 10 bases between them. CDR1 is SGHRS, CDR2 YFSETQ, per germline. The CDR3 DNA is TGCGCCAGCAGCTCAGGGTTGCGGAACACCGGGGAGCTGTTTTTT. Its translation is CASSSGLRNTGELFF.

The V call is TRBV28, the J call TRBJ1-1; no firm D call. Trimming stripped 7 bases from V and 6 bases from J, with 18 bases between. Per the germline V gene, CDR1 is MDHEN and CDR2 is SYDVKM. The CDR3 contains 14 residues. CDR3 region: CASIPGGMFAEAFF. In DNA form, the CDR3 reads TGTGCCAGCATTCCGGGAGGGATGTTCGCTGAAGCTTTCTTT.

This sequence joins TRBV6-5 and TRBJ1-4; no reliable D call. This CDR3 region has 13 residues. Germline assignment: CDR1 MNHEY and CDR2 SVGAGI. V was pared by 0 bases and J by 8 bases, with 7 bases between. The CDR3 loop is CASSYSAAEKLFF. CDR3 bases: TGTGCCAGCAGTTACTCGGCGGCCGAAAAACTGTTTTTT.